The sequence of this T cell receptor beta chain was determined in a study of blood T cell repertoires in COVID-19. On the study more broadly: Samples taken during acute and convalescent COVID-19 were collected in the United States, Italy and Spain. In each case, the material was cDNA or gDNA derived from T cells, B-cell-depleted T cells, or PBMCs.

As processed by the authors: Reference gene primer amplification in the assay estimated nucleated cell counts. Repertoires were generated with immunoSEQ multiplex PCR, while TCRdb's copy carries only in-frame clones and drops some. The V and J calls and the clone size are those of that table, but D and trimming were determined from the DNA. Of roughly 300,000 clones listed, 85% to 90% are singletons. The germline V gene has CDR1 KGHDR and CDR2 SFDVKD. V gave up 9 bases and J gave up 2 bases; unmatched junction bases: 7. CDR3 length equals 14 residues. The V and J genes are TRBV24-1 and TRBJ2-3, with TRBD1 identical over 7 bases. The sequenced sample was PBMCs or T cells enriched from blood (not recorded which). This clonotype originated in a man between 25 and 39 years old who had recovered from COVID-19. As DNA, the CDR3 is TGTGCCACCCGTCAGGGACAGAACACAGATACGCAGTATTTT. Residues: CATRQGQNTDTQYF.